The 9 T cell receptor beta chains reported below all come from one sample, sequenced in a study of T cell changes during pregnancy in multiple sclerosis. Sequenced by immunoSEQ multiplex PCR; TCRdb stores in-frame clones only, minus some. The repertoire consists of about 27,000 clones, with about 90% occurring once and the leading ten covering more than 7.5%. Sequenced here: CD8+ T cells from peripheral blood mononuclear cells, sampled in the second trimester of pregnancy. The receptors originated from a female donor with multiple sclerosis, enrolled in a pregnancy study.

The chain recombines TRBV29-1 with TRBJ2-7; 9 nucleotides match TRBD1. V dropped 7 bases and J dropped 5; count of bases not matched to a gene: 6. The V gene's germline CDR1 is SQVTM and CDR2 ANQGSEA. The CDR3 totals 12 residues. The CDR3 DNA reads TGCAGCGCCGGGACAGGGCCGAACGAGCAGTACTTC. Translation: CSAGTGPNEQYF.

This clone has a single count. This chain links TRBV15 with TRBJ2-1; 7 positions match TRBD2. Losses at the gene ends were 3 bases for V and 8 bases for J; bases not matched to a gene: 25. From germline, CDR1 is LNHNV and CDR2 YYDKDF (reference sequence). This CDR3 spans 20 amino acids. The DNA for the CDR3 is TGTGCCACCAGCAGGTCACTCCAGGGACCCTACCCGGGGGGTAGGTATGAGCAGTTCTTC. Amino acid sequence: CATSRSLQGPYPGGRYEQFF.

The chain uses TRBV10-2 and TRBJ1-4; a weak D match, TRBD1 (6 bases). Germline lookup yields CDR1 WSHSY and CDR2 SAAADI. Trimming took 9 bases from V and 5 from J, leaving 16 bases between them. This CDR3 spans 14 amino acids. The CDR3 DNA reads TGCGCCAGTGGGGGGGGGCTGTCGAATGAAAAACTGTTTTTT. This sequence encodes CASGGGLSNEKLFF.

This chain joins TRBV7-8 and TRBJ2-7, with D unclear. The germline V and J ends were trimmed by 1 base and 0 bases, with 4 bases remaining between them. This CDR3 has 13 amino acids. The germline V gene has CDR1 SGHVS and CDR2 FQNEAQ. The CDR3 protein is CASSLGASYEQYF. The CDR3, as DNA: TGTGCCAGCAGCTTAGGGGCCTCCTACGAGCAGTACTTC.

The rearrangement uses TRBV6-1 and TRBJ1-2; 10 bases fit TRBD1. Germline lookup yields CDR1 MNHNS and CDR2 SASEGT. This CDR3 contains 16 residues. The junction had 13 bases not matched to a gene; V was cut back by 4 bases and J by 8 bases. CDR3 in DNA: TGTGCCAGCAGTGTTCCGGGACAGGGGTTGGTTCGGGGCTACACCTTC. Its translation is CASSVPGQGLVRGYTF.

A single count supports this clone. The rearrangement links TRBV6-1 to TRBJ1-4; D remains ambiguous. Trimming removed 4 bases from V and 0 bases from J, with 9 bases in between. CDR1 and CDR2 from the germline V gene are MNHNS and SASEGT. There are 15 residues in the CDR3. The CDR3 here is CASSGNTATNEKLFF. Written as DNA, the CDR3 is TGTGCCAGCAGTGGAAACACAGCAACTAATGAAAAACTGTTTTTT.

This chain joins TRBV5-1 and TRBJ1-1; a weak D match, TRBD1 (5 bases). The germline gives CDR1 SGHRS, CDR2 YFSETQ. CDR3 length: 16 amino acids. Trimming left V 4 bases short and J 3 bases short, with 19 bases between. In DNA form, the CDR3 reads TGCGCCAGCAGCCACCCTTCGGGTTGGGGGGACACTGAAGCTTTCTTT. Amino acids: CASSHPSGWGDTEAFF.

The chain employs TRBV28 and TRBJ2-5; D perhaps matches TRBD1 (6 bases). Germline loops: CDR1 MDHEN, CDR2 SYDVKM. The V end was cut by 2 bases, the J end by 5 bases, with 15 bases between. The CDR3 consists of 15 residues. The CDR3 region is CASSLGWQGSETQYF. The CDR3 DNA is TGTGCCAGCAGTTTAGGGTGGCAGGGGAGTGAGACCCAGTACTTC.

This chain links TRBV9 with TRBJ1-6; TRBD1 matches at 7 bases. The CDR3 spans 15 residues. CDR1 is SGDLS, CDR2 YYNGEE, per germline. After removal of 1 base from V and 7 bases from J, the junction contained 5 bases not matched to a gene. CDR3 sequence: CASSVLGGANSPLHF. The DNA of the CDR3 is TGTGCCAGCAGCGTATTAGGGGGCGCAAATTCACCCCTCCACTTT.